This TCR beta chain was recovered during a study of CD8 T cells in ankylosing spondylitis. TCRdb analysed the 5' RACE reads with MiXCR anew, one entry per CDR3 protein. This sample has around 210,000 distinct CDR3 sequences; 7% to 10% occur once, and the top ten carry about 5%. This clonotype has a count of ten or more. The source of this sequence is a female donor with ankylosing spondylitis or in good health (not recorded which). Sequencing input: blood, either unsorted or a sorted T cell fraction (not recorded which).

As DNA, the CDR3 is TGTGCCAGCAAGGGGAGGTGGGAGTTAGGTGAGCAGTTCTTC. It translates to CASKGRWELGEQFF. This chain joins TRBV5-6 and TRBJ2-1, with D perhaps matching TRBD2 (6 bases). Germline V gives CDR1 SGHDT, CDR2 YYEEEE. Trimming left V 6 bases short and J 9 bases short, with 19 bases between. The CDR3 contains 14 residues.